The 16 T cell receptor beta chains presented below share a single source sample, sequenced in a study of T cell repertoires in cytomegalovirus infection. These receptors have no known antigen. TCRdb fed the reads into MiXCR, producing one record per CDR3 protein. The sample lists about 770,000 distinct CDR3 sequences; around 29% were seen once. The sample was cultured CD8+ T cells from PBMCs, taken from culture after CMV antigen stimulation. Every receptor here comes from a human donor in good health (CMV status not recorded). Some clones in this sample may be carry-over from other donors' samples.

V is TRBV23-1 and J is TRBJ2-7; D perhaps matches TRBD1 (5 bases). TRBV23-1 is marked as an open reading frame, function uncertain. CDR3 length: 19 residues. V was pared by 2 bases and J by 0 bases, with 23 bases between. CDR3 protein: CASSQPPPLEGESSYEQYV. The CDR3 nucleotides read TGCGCCAGCAGTCAACCGCCCCCCCTTGAAGGGGAAAGCTCCTACGAGCAGTACGTC.

V and J are TRBV7-9 and TRBJ2-1; 10 bases are a match to TRBD1. Germline loops: CDR1 SEHNR, CDR2 FQNEAQ (reference sequence). The trim removed 5 bases at V and 8 bases at J, leaving 3 bases unmatched. The CDR3 contains 13 residues. Here the CDR3 reads CASSRDRGDEQFF. Here the CDR3 DNA reads TGTGCCAGCAGCCGGGACAGGGGCGATGAGCAGTTCTTC.

J is TRBJ2-2 and V is TRBV19; D ambiguous. Per germline, CDR1 LNHDA and CDR2 SQIVND (reference sequence). V was cut by 3 bases and J by 8 bases, with 10 bases left in between. The CDR3 is 13 amino acids. This CDR3 is CASSIPPIGELFF. The CDR3 DNA reads as TGTGCCAGTAGTATTCCCCCCATAGGGGAGCTGTTTTTT.

DNA for the CDR3: TGTGCCAGCACCCCCCGCGGGAGGCCTGAAGCTTTCTTT. This sequence encodes CASTPRGRPEAFF. This rearrangement joins TRBV11-2 to TRBJ1-1, with D unresolved. V lost 7 bases to trimming and J lost 6 bases, with 15 bases between them. CDR3 length: 13 residues. Germline values: CDR1 SGHAT, CDR2 FQNNGV.

Concerning this clonotype itself: An end of the junction differs from the germline gene, which may be a read error. The chain is built from TRBV4-1 and TRBJ2-3; TRBD2 is a possible D gene (7 bases). CDR1 and CDR2 from the germline V gene are MGHRA and YSYEKL. CDR3 size: 15 residues. Written as DNA, the CDR3 is TGTGCCAGCAGCCAGTTAGGGGGGGGCACAGATACGCAGTATTTT. It translates to CASSQLGGGTDTQYF.

This clonotype has a handful of counts. The chain combines TRBV20-1 with TRBJ1-5, with no clear D. Looked up from germline, CDR1 is DFQATT and CDR2 is SNEGSKA (reference sequence). V was cut by 5 bases and J by 0 bases, with 14 bases left in between. CDR3 length: 15 amino acids. This chain's CDR3 is CSAETIPFSNQPQHF. The DNA for the CDR3 is TGCAGTGCTGAAACCATCCCCTTTAGCAATCAGCCCCAGCATTTT.

This clonotype was seen more than once but under ten times. This rearrangement joins TRBV28 to TRBJ1-1, with 7 bases fitting TRBD1. The CDR3 contains 14 residues. The J segment lost 8 bases and the V segment lost 3 bases, leaving 9 bases of the junction unmatched. Germline V gene sequence: CDR1 MDHEN, CDR2 SYDVKM. The CDR3 bases are TGTGCCAGCAGTTTTCGAGGGGGCAGGGTGGAAGCTTTCTTT. It specifies CASSFRGGRVEAFF.

The chain employs TRBV6-2 or TRBV6-3 and TRBJ1-5, with 8 bases aligning to TRBD1. The germline V gene encodes CDR1 MNHEY and CDR2 SVGEGT. This CDR3 region has 14 residues. J lost 6 bases, V lost 5 bases, and 6 bases had no gene match. The chain's CDR3 is CASSPRQGFQPQHF. The CDR3 nucleotides read TGTGCCAGCAGTCCTCGACAGGGGTTTCAGCCCCAGCATTTT.

This sequence joins TRBV5-4 and TRBJ2-3, with 7 bases matching TRBD1. V shed 0 bases, J shed 2 bases, and the junction held 3 bases outside the gene matches. The CDR3 has 15 residues. Germline lookup yields CDR1 SGHNT and CDR2 YYREEE (reference sequence). The CDR3 spells CASSLGQGPTDTQYF. For the CDR3, the DNA is TGTGCCAGCAGCTTGGGACAGGGTCCCACAGATACGCAGTATTTT.

This chain uses TRBV7-3 with TRBJ2-1; 11 bases align to TRBD2. The CDR3 loop spans 14 amino acids. The germline V gene encodes CDR1 SGHTA and CDR2 FQGTGA. J was trimmed by 12 bases and V by 6 bases; bases with no gene match: 10. The CDR3 DNA follows: TGTGCCAGCAGTTCGTCTAGCGGGGGGACGGCGCAGTTCTTC. Its translation is CASSSSSGGTAQFF.

The chain recombines TRBV12-3 or TRBV12-4 with TRBJ1-3, with a tentative D call TRBD1 (6 bases). The CDR3 runs to 16 residues. Trimming left V 5 bases short and J 6 bases short, with 20 bases between. The CDR3 sequence: CASSGKGRGYENTIYF. Written as DNA, the CDR3 is TGTGCCAGCAGTGGAAAGGGCAGGGGCTATGAAAACACCATATATTTT.

This clonotype showed up just a few times. This chain connects TRBV14 to TRBJ2-1; the D is unclear. From germline, CDR1 is SGHDN and CDR2 FVKESK. The CDR3 consists of 13 residues. The ends were cut back, 1 base at V and 9 bases at J, with 10 bases in the middle. Here the CDR3 DNA reads TGTGCCAGCAGCCAAGCTACGGTACGTGAGCAGTTCTTC. Translated, it gives CASSQATVREQFF.

This chain joins TRBV9 and TRBJ1-2; D unclear. Germline V gene data show CDR1 as SGDLS and CDR2 as YYNGEE. CDR3 length equals 12 residues. The germline V and J ends were trimmed by 6 bases and 5 bases, with 11 bases remaining between them. CDR3 in DNA: TGTGCCAGCACCTCAAGTACTTATGGCTACACCTTC. It translates to CASTSSTYGYTF.

The table lists this clonotype with many counts. The rearrangement links TRBV6-5 to TRBJ2-5, with 7 bases fitting TRBD2. CDR3 size: 14 residues. After removal of 0 bases from V and 2 bases from J, the junction contained 0 bases not matched to a gene. Germline values: CDR1 MNHEY, CDR2 SVGAGI. CDR3 sequence (DNA): TGTGCCAGCAGTTACTCGGGACTACAAGAGACCCAGTACTTC. Encoded protein: CASSYSGLQETQYF.

The chain has TRBV7-1 and TRBJ2-2; TRBD1 matches 7 bases. TRBV7-1 is treated as an ORF (open reading frame) with a function not yet certain. Trimming removed 11 bases from V and 1 base from J; junction bases left unmatched: 4. The CDR3 covers 13 residues. The CDR3 loop reads CAWGQLNTGELFF. CDR3 nucleotide sequence: TGTGCCTGGGGACAGCTGAACACCGGGGAGCTGTTTTTT.

This clonotype appeared many times. This sequence joins TRBV7-6 and TRBJ2-1, with 11 bases aligning to TRBD2. V shed 6 bases and J 6 bases; nucleotides not matched to a gene: 7. Germline CDR1 and CDR2: SGHVS and FNYEAQ. CDR3 length: 15 amino acids. Here the CDR3 reads CASSLRLAGFNEQFF. The CDR3 nucleotides read TGTGCCAGCAGTTTGAGACTAGCGGGGTTCAATGAGCAGTTCTTC. Drawing the rest from reference TRBV7-6 and TRBJ2-1, the complete variable domain is GAGVSQSPRYKVTKRGQDVALRCDPISGHVSLYWYRQALGQGPEFLTYFNYEAQQDKSGLPNDRFSAERPEGSISTLTIQRTEQRDSAMYRCASSLRLAGFNEQFFGPGTRLTVL.